This paragraph reports one TCR beta chain. Its specificity is unknown. Healthy people donating bone marrow made up the donors. These data come from a study of cytomegalovirus exposure and HLA in healthy donors. Study at large: The study's early data release held tens of millions of unique TCRs from HLA-typed donors. Points from the study as a whole: TCR beta chain V- and J-gene trimming was linked, in a later analysis, to a missense variant in DCLRE1C. Rarity marked most TCR sequences, yet some public TCRs occurred in many donors.

V was clipped by 7 bases and J by 3 bases, with 8 bases between them. In germline, CDR1 is SGHRS, CDR2 YFSETQ. This CDR3 comprises 13 residues. 13 Jbeta primers and 60 Vbeta primers were used for the PCR. Only in-frame clones appear in the TCRdb table, and some are missing; sequencing was by immunoSEQ multiplex PCR. Here the sample spans about 110,000 clones, 82% being singletons. The receptor comes from a man aged 50-60 years in good health and CMV-seronegative. The specimen was PBMCs. The rearrangement uses TRBV5-1 and TRBJ1-6, with D possibly matching TRBD1 (6 bases). CDR3 protein: CASSDSYNSPLHF. CDR3 sequence (DNA): TGCGCCAGCTCGGACAGCTATAATTCACCCCTCCACTTT.